This note documents a single T cell receptor (beta chain) sequence. This sample is part of a study of shared T cell receptors in the human thymus. The V gene lost 0 bases and the J gene lost 6 bases, with 20 bases spanning the gap. The CDR3 has 17 residues. Germline V gene sequence: CDR1 SGHDN, CDR2 FVKESK. The repertoire was sequenced with immunoSEQ multiplex PCR; TCRdb's copy has only in-frame clones and lacks some. This sample has 640,000 or so clones, with around 87% found just once. Separately, the same data were catalogued under a study of human thymus T cells.

The sequenced sample was thymocytes. This chain joins TRBV14 and TRBJ1-1; the D is unclear. This sequence was found in a boy younger than two with a congenital heart defect. In DNA form, the CDR3 reads TGTGCCAGCAGCCAAGAGAAGAGTAGCGGGGTTTCCGCTGAAGCTTTCTTT. Translating it yields CASSQEKSSGVSAEAFF. The complete variable domain, with remaining parts taken from reference TRBV14 and TRBJ1-1, reads EAGVTQFPSHSVIEKGQTVTLRCDPISGHDNLYWYRRVMGKEIKFLLHFVKESKQDESGMPNNRFLAERTGGTYSTLKVQPAELEDSGVYFCASSQEKSSGVSAEAFFGQGTRLTVV.